Below are 21 T cell receptor beta chains sequenced from a single sample in a study of blood T cell repertoires in COVID-19. This table comes from immunoSEQ multiplex PCR, and its TCRdb copy is limited to in-frame clones, with some not included. Of about 280,000 clones in the sample, 88% are singletons; the top ten hold around 2%. Sequenced material: PBMCs or T cells enriched from blood (not recorded which). The source of these receptors is a woman aged 55-69 years in a cohort exposed to, infected with or recovered from COVID-19 (not recorded which).

The rearrangement links TRBV14 to TRBJ2-2; D perhaps matches TRBD1 (5 bases). In germline, CDR1 is SGHDN, CDR2 FVKESK. V shed 2 bases and J shed 6 bases, with 7 bases lying between them. The CDR3 is 13 residues long. The CDR3 DNA reads as TGTGCCAGCAGCCAACAGGGTGCCGGGGAGCTGTTTTTT. Encoded protein: CASSQQGAGELFF.

This clone is a singleton in its sample. The chain has TRBV19 and TRBJ1-1, with 9 bases aligning to TRBD1. From germline, CDR1 is LNHDA and CDR2 SQIVND (reference sequence). V was clipped by 9 bases and J by 7 bases; unmatched bases: 15. This CDR3 comprises 15 residues. CDR3 nucleotides: TGTGCCAGCGCCCGAGGACAGGGGTCTTCTGGTGAAGCTTTCTTT. Translating gives CASARGQGSSGEAFF.

The chain uses TRBV5-1 and TRBJ1-2, with 7 positions matching TRBD1. Germline-derived CDR1 and CDR2 are SGHRS and YFSETQ. J gave up 3 bases and V 0 bases, and 2 bases lay outside the gene matches. This CDR3 spans 14 amino acids. The CDR3 is CASSLDGTDYGYTF. The CDR3 DNA sequence: TGCGCCAGCAGCTTGGACGGGACAGACTATGGCTACACCTTC.

The genes are TRBV30 and TRBJ1-1; 7 bases are shared with TRBD1. Looked up from germline, CDR1 is GTSNPN and CDR2 is SVGIG (reference sequence). With V trimmed by 2 bases and J by 4 bases, 4 bases remained unmatched. The CDR3 extends over 13 amino acids. CDR3 sequence (DNA): TGTGCCTGGAGTTCCAGGGGGAGCACTGAAGCTTTCTTT. This codes for CAWSSRGSTEAFF.

This chain links TRBV11-2 with TRBJ2-7; a weak D match, TRBD2 (6 bases). Trimming shortened V by 3 bases and J by 7 bases, and 19 bases separated the two germline ends. The CDR3 extends over 15 amino acids. Germline CDR1 and CDR2: SGHAT and FQNNGV. CDR3 DNA sequence: TGTGCCAGCAGCTTTCACGGGGGATATATCGGGGAGCAGTACTTC. Translating it yields CASSFHGGYIGEQYF.

The gene calls are TRBV6-6 and TRBJ2-7; D not certain. Trimming pared 5 bases from V and 3 bases from J, leaving 5 bases between. Germline V gene lookup returns CDR1 MNHNY and CDR2 SVGAGI (reference sequence). This CDR3 has 11 residues. Written as DNA, the CDR3 is TGTGCCAGCAGTCCTCTCTACGAGCAGTACTTC. It translates to CASSPLYEQYF.

V and J are TRBV18 and TRBJ1-5; D is uncertain. The CDR3 loop spans 14 amino acids. From germline, CDR1 is KGHSH and CDR2 LQKENI. The V gene lost 1 base and the J gene lost 3 bases, with 7 bases spanning the gap. CDR3 region: CASSPRQDNQPQHF. As DNA, the CDR3 is TGTGCCAGCTCACCACGGCAGGACAATCAGCCCCAGCATTTT.

V and J are TRBV2 and TRBJ1-1; tentative D call: TRBD1 (6 bases). The CDR3 runs 13 residues. The V and J ends lost 6 bases and 1 base respectively, with 9 bases between them. The V gene's germline CDR1 is SNHLY and CDR2 FYNNEI. The CDR3: CASRRTENTEAFF. CDR3 DNA: TGTGCCAGCAGAAGGACAGAGAACACTGAAGCTTTCTTT.

The chain carries TRBV11-3 and TRBJ2-3; D gene uncertain. V was clipped by 5 bases and J by 0 bases, with 3 bases between them. The CDR3 extends over 12 amino acids. Looked up from germline, CDR1 is SGHNT and CDR2 is YENEEA. The CDR3 nucleotides are TGTGCCAGCAGCACTAGCACAGATACGCAGTATTTT. Translated, it gives CASSTSTDTQYF.

The J gene is TRBJ1-2, the V gene TRBV28, with D tentatively TRBD1 (5 bases). The V gene lost 4 bases and the J gene lost 0 bases, with 24 bases spanning the gap. The CDR3 contains 19 residues. CDR1 and CDR2 (germline): MDHEN, SYDVKM. CDR3 nucleotide sequence: TGTGCCAGCAGTTCCACGGACAAACCACGAACCAAATCTAACTATGGCTACACCTTC. Its protein product is CASSSTDKPRTKSNYGYTF.

Concerning this clone: Sequence at one end of the junction differs from germline and may be a read error. V and J are TRBV2 and TRBJ2-7; 9 bases map to TRBD2. Germline V lookup: CDR1 SNHLY, CDR2 FYNNEI. The length of the CDR3 is 13 residues. DNA for the CDR3: TGTGCCAGCAGTGGAGGGCTGCTCGGCGGGGGGGACTTC. As protein: CASSGGLLGGGDF. The full variable domain, completed using reference TRBV2 and TRBJ2-7, is EPEVTQTPSHQVTQMGQEVILRCVPISNHLYFYWYRQILGQKVEFLVSFYNNEISEKSEIFDDQFSVERPDGSNFTLKIRSTKLEDSAMYFCASSGGLLGGGDFGPGTRLTVT.

CDR3 sequence (DNA): TGTGCCACCAGCATACAGACAGGGGTGGCCGAGCAGTACTTC. It codes for CATSIQTGVAEQYF. This chain joins TRBV15 and TRBJ2-7, with 8 positions matching TRBD1. The junction had 8 bases not matched to a gene; V was cut back by 4 bases and J by 6 bases. Per the germline V gene, CDR1 is LNHNV and CDR2 is YYDKDF (reference sequence). CDR3 length: 14 residues. The full variable domain, its missing parts supplied by reference TRBV15 and TRBJ2-7, is DAMVIQNPRYQVTQFGKPVTLSCSQTLNHNVMYWYQQKSSQAPKLLFHYYDKDFNNEADTPDNFQSRRPNTSFCFLDIRSPGLGDTAMYLCATSIQTGVAEQYFGPGTRLTVT.

This clone came up a few times. The chain combines TRBV7-9 with TRBJ1-3; D is possibly TRBD1 (6 bases). V lost 1 base and J lost 0, with 13 bases in between. Looked up from germline, CDR1 is SEHNR and CDR2 is FQNEAQ (reference sequence). This CDR3 has 17 residues. For the CDR3, the DNA is TGTGCCAGCAGCTTAGGGGGGCAGGCCCCCTCTGGAAACACCATATATTTT. It yields the protein CASSLGGQAPSGNTIYF.

The chain joins TRBV30 to TRBJ1-3; D is uncertain. The CDR3 consists of 14 residues. Trimming removed 4 bases from V and 4 bases from J, with 14 bases in between. Germline V gene sequence: CDR1 GTSNPN, CDR2 SVGIG (reference sequence). The CDR3 bases are TGTGCCTGGAAACTAATTTCCAAGGGAAACACCATATATTTT. Translated, it gives CAWKLISKGNTIYF. The full variable domain, completed using reference TRBV30 and TRBJ1-3, is SQTIHQWPATLVQPVGSPLSLECTVEGTSNPNLYWYRQAAGRGLQLLFYSVGIGQISSEVPQNLSASRPQDRQFILSSKKLLLSDSGFYLCAWKLISKGNTIYFGEGSWLTVV.

CDR3 DNA: TGCGCCAGCAGTCCCTCGAGTTACGAGCAGTACTTC. Translation gives CASSPSSYEQYF. The chain links TRBV10-2 to TRBJ2-7, with D hard to call. The CDR3 spans 12 residues. Germline lookup yields CDR1 WSHSY and CDR2 SAAADI. Trimming took 5 bases from V and 4 from J, leaving 9 bases between them.

This chain joins TRBV3-1 (or the pseudogene TRBV3-2) and TRBJ1-5; perhaps TRBD1 as D (5 bases). The CDR3 is made up of 13 amino acids. V was shortened by 4 bases and J by 11 bases, with 15 bases between the two germline ends. Germline CDR1 and CDR2: LGHDT and YNNKEL (reference sequence). In nucleotides, the CDR3 is TGTGCCAGCAGCCGCGGGGGGTACATGGCCCAGCATTTT. It codes for CASSRGGYMAQHF.

This clone appeared once. DNA for the CDR3: TGCGCCAGCAGCTTGGGGCTGCTCTCTGGAAACACCATATATTTT. It is translated as CASSLGLLSGNTIYF. The chain is built from TRBV5-1 and TRBJ1-3; no clear D. CDR3 length: 15 amino acids. Per the germline V gene, CDR1 is SGHRS and CDR2 is YFSETQ. V was trimmed by 0 bases and J by 0 bases, leaving 7 bases between them.

V is TRBV7-2 and J is TRBJ2-7, with 8 bases matching TRBD2. CDR3 length equals 15 residues. The junction had 6 bases not matched to a gene; V was cut back by 1 base and J by 4 bases. Per germline, CDR1 SGHTA and CDR2 FQGNSA. The chain's CDR3 is CASSLGLAGRYEQYF. DNA for the CDR3: TGTGCCAGCAGCTTAGGGCTAGCGGGCCGATACGAGCAGTACTTC. Looking up the rest from reference TRBV7-2 and TRBJ2-7 gives the full variable domain: GAGVSQSPSNKVTEKGKDVELRCDPISGHTALYWYRQSLGQGLEFLIYFQGNSAPDKSGLPSDRFSAERTGGSVSTLTIQRTQQEDSAVYLCASSLGLAGRYEQYFGPGTRLTVT.

This rearrangement joins TRBV28 to TRBJ2-1; TRBD2 agrees at 7 bases. CDR1 and CDR2 (germline): MDHEN, SYDVKM. The CDR3 is 12 residues long. Trimming at V came to 0 bases and at J to 11 bases, leaving 1 base not matched to a gene. CDR3 sequence reads: CASSLWGGKQFF. In DNA, the CDR3 is TGTGCCAGCAGTTTATGGGGGGGGAAGCAGTTCTTC.

This clone was observed a single time. The chain joins TRBV6-5 to TRBJ2-7; 9 positions agree with TRBD1. The CDR3 is 13 residues long. The ends lost 6 bases at V and 3 bases at J; junction bases unmatched: 3. Germline values: CDR1 MNHEY, CDR2 SVGAGI. The CDR3 DNA reads as TGTGCCAGCAGAGGGACAGGGATCTACGAGCAGTACTTC. Protein sequence: CASRGTGIYEQYF.

This clone was found once. This chain uses TRBV2 with TRBJ2-1; 13 bases line up with TRBD2. There are 15 residues in the CDR3. Germline loops: CDR1 SNHLY, CDR2 FYNNEI. The trim removed 6 bases at V and 8 bases at J, leaving 7 bases unmatched. CDR3 in DNA: TGTGCCAGCAGCCTGGGGACTAGCGGGATAGATGAGCAGTTCTTC. This sequence encodes CASSLGTSGIDEQFF.